The 14 T cell receptor beta chains in this list originate from one sample, sequenced in a study of CD8 T cells in ankylosing spondylitis. TCRdb itself ran the 5' RACE reads through MiXCR, one entry per CDR3 protein. The repertoire holds 100,000 to 150,000 distinct CDR3 sequences, with 12% to 15% as singletons. Sequenced material: blood, either unsorted or a sorted T cell fraction (not recorded which). The receptor set was obtained from a female donor with ankylosing spondylitis or in good health (not recorded which).

This chain joins TRBV6-5 and TRBJ1-1; D ambiguous. Germline values: CDR1 MNHEY, CDR2 SVGAGI. This CDR3 contains 14 residues. V lost 2 bases and J 3 bases, leaving 10 bases between the germline ends. The CDR3 sequence is CASSYGQLYTEAFF. The DNA of the CDR3 is TGTGCCAGCAGTTACGGGCAGCTTTACACTGAAGCTTTCTTT.

This clonotype occurred a few times. The V gene is TRBV20-1, the J gene TRBJ2-2; 8 nucleotides align to TRBD1. Losses at the gene ends were 5 bases for V and 5 bases for J; bases not matched to a gene: 4. CDR3 size: 13 residues. CDR1 and CDR2 from the germline V gene are DFQATT and SNEGSKA (reference sequence). CDR3 DNA sequence: TGCAGTGCTTGGACAGGGCGGACCGGGGAGCTGTTTTTT. It translates to CSAWTGRTGELFF.

The V gene is TRBV12-3 or TRBV12-4, the J gene TRBJ2-1; D not resolved. Trimming removed 1 base from V and 10 bases from J, with 8 bases in between. The CDR3 covers 12 residues. The CDR3 sequence: CASSLVGWEQFF. The CDR3 nucleotides are TGTGCCAGCAGTTTAGTAGGGTGGGAGCAGTTCTTC.

This clonotype was counted between two and nine times. The genes are TRBV5-1 and TRBJ2-7; D perhaps matches TRBD2 (5 bases). In germline, CDR1 is SGHRS, CDR2 YFSETQ. The V gene lost 1 base and the J gene lost 7 bases, with 9 bases spanning the gap. The CDR3 consists of 12 residues. As DNA, the CDR3 is TGCGCCAGCAGCTTGCTCGGGGTGGAGCAGTACTTC. As protein: CASSLLGVEQYF.

There are many counts of this clonotype. This chain links TRBV11-1 with TRBJ2-3; perhaps D is TRBD1 or TRBD2 (5 bases each). V was shortened by 5 bases and J by 1 base, with 10 bases between the two germline ends. Germline CDR1 reads SGHAT; CDR2 reads FQDESV (reference sequence). The CDR3 contains 14 residues. In DNA, the CDR3 is TGTGCCAGCAGCGCCCGGGGCCGCACAGATACGCAGTATTTT. This gives the protein CASSARGRTDTQYF.

There are a few counts of this clonotype. This chain joins TRBV20-1 and TRBJ2-2; 9 bases fit TRBD2. This CDR3 spans 16 amino acids. V gave up 1 base and J gave up 1 base; unmatched junction bases: 4. From germline, CDR1 is DFQATT and CDR2 SNEGSKA (reference sequence). The CDR3 DNA reads TGCAGTGCTAGAGGCCCTAGCGGGGTGAACACCGGGGAGCTGTTTTTT. Translated, it gives CSARGPSGVNTGELFF.

The rearrangement uses TRBV28 and TRBJ2-3; D gene unclear. V was cut by 2 bases and J by 4 bases, with 7 bases left in between. From germline, CDR1 is MDHEN and CDR2 SYDVKM. This CDR3 spans 13 amino acids. CDR3: CASSLVSPDTQYF. CDR3 coding DNA: TGTGCCAGCAGTTTAGTGTCCCCAGATACGCAGTATTTT.

The chain couples TRBV7-2 to TRBJ2-1, with 7 bases matching TRBD2. The CDR3 contains 16 residues. J gave up 4 bases and V 3 bases, and 9 bases lay outside the gene matches. Looked up from germline, CDR1 is SGHTA and CDR2 is FQGNSA. CDR3 in amino acids: CASSFPRRGGYNEQFF. CDR3 DNA: TGTGCCAGCAGCTTCCCTAGGCGGGGAGGGTACAATGAGCAGTTCTTC.

This clonotype was observed a few times. The V call is TRBV19, the J call TRBJ1-2; a weak D match, TRBD1 (6 bases). V shed 8 bases and J shed 5 bases, with 15 bases lying between them. The CDR3 totals 13 residues. Germline CDR1 is LNHDA and CDR2 is SQIVND (reference sequence). For the CDR3, the DNA is TGTGCCAGTTCGCCCGAGAGGGGGTATGGCTACACCTTC. It encodes CASSPERGYGYTF.

This clonotype was counted between two and nine times. The genes are TRBV25-1 and TRBJ2-2; tentatively, D is TRBD1 (5 bases). The germline V and J ends were trimmed by 3 bases and 6 bases, with 14 bases remaining between them. CDR1 is MGHDK, CDR2 SYGVNS, per germline. The CDR3 length is 15 residues. The CDR3 region is CASSDSAGFAGELFF. The DNA for the CDR3 is TGTGCCAGCAGTGATTCGGCAGGGTTTGCCGGGGAGCTGTTTTTT.

This chain connects TRBV6-1 to TRBJ1-2; 11 positions agree with TRBD1. Trimming at V came to 5 bases and at J to 6 bases, leaving 5 bases not matched to a gene. Looked up from germline, CDR1 is MNHNS and CDR2 is SASEGT. This CDR3 region has 14 residues. CDR3 region: CASSPRTGGNGYTF. As DNA, the CDR3 is TGTGCCAGCAGTCCAAGGACAGGGGGCAATGGCTACACCTTC.

This clonotype was seen at least ten times. The chain couples TRBV5-1 to TRBJ2-1, with 15 bases aligning to TRBD2. The germline V gene encodes CDR1 SGHRS and CDR2 YFSETQ. This CDR3 has 17 residues. After removal of 4 bases from V and 7 bases from J, the junction contained 9 bases not matched to a gene. CDR3 amino acids: CASSKGLAGGMWNEQFF. As DNA, the CDR3 is TGCGCCAGCAGCAAAGGACTAGCGGGGGGGATGTGGAATGAGCAGTTCTTC.

This sequence joins TRBV5-1 and TRBJ2-6; D call uncertain. Trimming removed 4 bases at V and 4 bases at J, with 9 bases between. This CDR3 comprises 14 residues. Germline V lookup: CDR1 SGHRS, CDR2 YFSETQ. This chain's CDR3 is CASSPLAGANVLTF. The CDR3 nucleotides read TGCGCCAGCAGCCCCCTGGCCGGGGCCAACGTCCTGACTTTC.

This chain uses TRBV5-1 with TRBJ2-7, with D perhaps assigned TRBD1 or TRBD2 (5 bases each). There are 14 residues in the CDR3. V was shortened by 4 bases and J by 3 bases, with 14 bases between the two germline ends. Germline values: CDR1 SGHRS, CDR2 YFSETQ. CDR3 coding DNA: TGCGCCAGCAGCGCAACGGGACCTGTCTACGAGCAGTACTTC. Its protein product is CASSATGPVYEQYF.